This paragraph reports one T cell receptor (beta chain). Its antigen is unidentified. This record belongs to a study of graft-versus-host responses after intestinal transplantation. Study-wide background: Recipients received multivisceral, liver-intestinal, or isolated intestinal transplants.

Notes on the study in general: Recipient marrow contained GvH clones, some of which appeared first in ileum or blood.

Sequencing was performed with immunoSEQ multiplex PCR; in TCRdb, only in-frame clones are kept and a portion is missing. The repertoire holds 84,000 or so clones, with 80% to 85% as singletons. Here the sequenced sample was unstimulated CD4+ T cells sorted from spleen or lymph node cells, taken before intestinal transplant. The TCR comes from a human donor who received an intestinal transplant.

CDR3 bases: TGTGCCAGCAGTGGGCTAGGGGGGGCCGGGGAGCTGTTTTTT. Its translation is CASSGLGGAGELFF. The chain carries TRBV25-1 and TRBJ2-2, with D perhaps matching TRBD2 (7 bases). The germline V gene encodes CDR1 MGHDK and CDR2 SYGVNS. The CDR3 consists of 14 residues. With 4 bases removed from V and 6 bases from J, the gap between germline ends came to 12 bases.